Sequencing of this T cell receptor beta chain was carried out in a study of blood T cells in healthy people across ages. General study findings and limits: There was a strong correlation between TCR beta diversity and naive T cell percentage.

Turning to this clonotype: What it binds is unknown.

The second PCR ran about 6 to 11 cycles with a sample-barcoded 5' primer and J-beta primers. With 12 random nucleotides, a template-switch adaptor tagged each individual cDNA molecule. Using its own MiXCR run on the 5' RACE reads, TCRdb lists one record per CDR3 protein. This sample has over 600,000 distinct CDR3 sequences; around a fifth occur once, and the top ten carry roughly 3.6%. The CDR3 length is 16 residues. The V gene's germline CDR1 is SGHTA and CDR2 FQGNSA. V lost 2 bases and J 2 bases, leaving 13 bases between the germline ends. Material: blood. The sequence was obtained from a man in his 70s in good health. The chain recombines TRBV7-2 with TRBJ1-3; the D is unclear. CDR3 coding DNA: TGTGCCAGCAGCTTATACACGGGAGTAGCTGGAAACACCATATATTTT. Its translation is CASSLYTGVAGNTIYF. Full variable domain (rest looked up from reference TRBV7-2 and TRBJ1-3): GAGVSQSPSNKVTEKGKDVELRCDPISGHTALYWYRQSLGQGLEFLIYFQGNSAPDKSGLPSDRFSAERTGGSVSTLTIQRTQQEDSAVYLCASSLYTGVAGNTIYFGEGSWLTVV.